These 10 T cell receptor beta chains came from one sample sequenced in a study of T cell responses to AZD1222 COVID-19 vaccine. Clones were sequenced by immunoSEQ multiplex PCR, and TCRdb holds only the in-frame ones, with some missing. This table holds 95,000 to 110,000 clones, over 80% found once. The source was peripheral blood, collected on day 0 of AZD1222 vaccination. Source of these receptors: an adult in good health.

The chain combines TRBV28 with TRBJ2-1; TRBD2 agrees at 10 bases. Germline values: CDR1 MDHEN, CDR2 SYDVKM. The junction had 6 bases not matched to a gene; V was cut back by 3 bases and J by 7 bases. The CDR3 is 15 amino acids. This chain's CDR3 is CASSFGTSETNEQFF. The DNA of the CDR3 is TGTGCCAGCAGTTTCGGGACTAGCGAGACGAATGAGCAGTTCTTC.

This chain joins TRBV7-8 and TRBJ2-1; the match to TRBD2 covers 9 bases. The length of the CDR3 is 17 residues. V lost 0 bases to trimming and J lost 8 bases; unmatched junction nucleotides: 11. Germline assignment: CDR1 SGHVS and CDR2 FQNEAQ. In nucleotides, the CDR3 is TGTGCCAGCAGCTTAGCCCTCGGGACTAGCAAGGGCCATGAGCAGTTCTTC. Protein sequence: CASSLALGTSKGHEQFF.

The V gene is TRBV5-1, the J gene TRBJ2-3, with TRBD2 matching over 11 bases. The CDR3 runs to 14 residues. Trimming at V came to 6 bases and at J to 5 bases, leaving 5 bases not matched to a gene. CDR1 and CDR2 (germline): SGHRS, YFSETQ. Here the CDR3 DNA reads TGCGCCAGCAACCGAGGGACTAGCGGAGATACGCAGTATTTT. Protein product: CASNRGTSGDTQYF.

This rearrangement joins TRBV28 to TRBJ1-6; 7 bases are shared with TRBD1. CDR1 MDHEN and CDR2 SYDVKM come from the germline V gene. J gave up 9 bases and V 5 bases, and 10 bases lay outside the gene matches. The CDR3 loop spans 15 amino acids. The CDR3 spells CASSKSWTGSSPLHF. As DNA, the CDR3 is TGTGCCAGCAGTAAAAGTTGGACAGGAAGTTCACCCCTCCACTTT.

V is TRBV14 and J is TRBJ2-3; D might be TRBD1 (5 bases). From germline, CDR1 is SGHDN and CDR2 FVKESK. Trimming took 4 bases from V and 6 from J, leaving 8 bases between them. The CDR3 length is 12 residues. CDR3 region: CASSPWGDTQYF. The CDR3 DNA is TGTGCCAGCAGCCCGTGGGGCGATACGCAGTATTTT.

This rearrangement joins TRBV5-1 to TRBJ2-4; the match to TRBD1 covers 8 bases. CDR1 and CDR2 from the germline V gene are SGHRS and YFSETQ. The CDR3 is made up of 14 amino acids. The V segment lost 2 bases and the J segment 9 bases; nucleotides outside the gene matches: 7. The CDR3 coding sequence is TGCGCCAGCAGCTTCGGACAGGGTGAGGGCATTCAGTACTTC. It yields the protein CASSFGQGEGIQYF.

J is TRBJ1-2 and V is TRBV29-1, with D unresolved. This CDR3 contains 14 residues. V was pared by 3 bases and J by 0 bases, with 11 bases between. CDR1 and CDR2 from the germline V gene are SQVTM and ANQGSEA. Written as DNA, the CDR3 is TGCAGCGTTGATTTTGCGACCCCTAACTATGGCTACACCTTC. This gives the protein CSVDFATPNYGYTF.

The CDR3 loop reads CASSVMLAGAPGELFF. The CDR3 DNA follows: TGTGCCAGCAGCGTAATGCTAGCGGGAGCCCCCGGGGAGCTGTTTTTT. This chain uses TRBV9 with TRBJ2-2; 10 positions agree with TRBD2. The J segment lost 6 bases and the V segment lost 1 base, leaving 6 bases of the junction unmatched. CDR1 and CDR2 from the germline V gene are SGDLS and YYNGEE. The CDR3 is made up of 16 amino acids.

This clone was picked up one time. This chain links TRBV27 with TRBJ1-2; D is perhaps TRBD1 (6 bases). From germline, CDR1 is MNHEY and CDR2 SMNVEV (reference sequence). CDR3 length: 14 residues. V dropped 2 bases and J dropped 7 bases, with 14 bases sitting between them. CDR3 coding DNA: TGTGCCAGCAGTTTACTCCAGGGGTTTCTTGGCTACACCTTC. Protein product: CASSLLQGFLGYTF.

The gene calls are TRBV3-1 (or the pseudogene TRBV3-2) and TRBJ2-3; D may correspond to TRBD1 or TRBD2 (6 bases each). The germline V gene has CDR1 LGHDT and CDR2 YNNKEL (reference sequence). The CDR3 spans 13 residues. Trimming took 9 bases from V and 5 from J, leaving 15 bases between them. CDR3 in amino acids: CASGRGAGDTQYF. The CDR3 coding sequence is TGTGCCAGTGGAAGGGGGGCAGGAGATACGCAGTATTTT.